What follows describes a single TCR beta chain. TCRdb keeps only in-frame clones here, not all; method: immunoSEQ multiplex PCR. The data contain 75,000 to 100,000 clones, about 84% of them seen just once; the ten biggest clones take up approximately 1.4%. The data belong to a study of graft-versus-host responses after intestinal transplantation. Trimming stripped 2 bases from V and 0 bases from J, with 10 bases between. Germline V lookup: CDR1 SGHTA, CDR2 FQGTGA. The CDR3 extends over 16 amino acids. This receptor was obtained from a human patient who received an intestinal transplant, so some T cells may come from the graft donor. Sequencing was performed on PBMCs, taken 255 days after intestinal transplant. V gene TRBV7-3 combines with J gene TRBJ2-2, with D unresolved. The CDR3 reads CASSLGVPANTGELFF. The CDR3 DNA reads TGTGCCAGCAGCTTAGGGGTACCCGCGAACACCGGGGAGCTGTTTTTT.